Presented here are 6 T cell receptor beta chains from one specimen sequenced in a study of T-cell reconstitution after alpha-beta-depleted transplantation in children. For TCRbeta, the library was prepared with unique molecular identifiers. TCRdb re-called the PCR reads with MiXCR, one entry per CDR3 protein. This repertoire shows more than 200,000 distinct CDR3 sequences, 9.7% found once; its top ten account for 5% to 6%. Sample: PBMCs from the stem cell graft donor, taken from the stem cell graft. Receptors originate from a human donor who donated a stem cell graft to a child with SCID.

At least ten counts were recorded for this clonotype. The J gene is TRBJ2-3, the V gene TRBV9; the D gene is possibly TRBD1 (6 bases). Trimming cost V 2 bases and J 2 bases, with 9 bases left between them. CDR1 and CDR2 from the germline V gene are SGDLS and YYNGEE. This CDR3 is 14 amino acids long. CDR3 nucleotides: TGTGCCAGCAGCGTTCAGGGGTACACAGATACGCAGTATTTT. The encoded protein is CASSVQGYTDTQYF. The full variable domain, rest sourced from reference TRBV9 and TRBJ2-3, is DSGVTQTPKHLITATGQRVTLRCSPRSGDLSVYWYQQSLDQGLQFLIQYYNGEERAKGNILERFSAQQFPDLHSELNLSSLELGDSALYFCASSVQGYTDTQYFGPGTRLTVL.

This chain connects TRBV20-1 to TRBJ2-3; 7 nucleotides agree with TRBD2. Germline CDR1 is DFQATT and CDR2 is SNEGSKA (reference sequence). The trim removed 0 bases at V and 2 bases at J, leaving 2 bases unmatched. The CDR3 has 14 amino acids. The CDR3 loop is CSARDGGITDTQYF. The CDR3 DNA reads as TGCAGTGCTAGAGACGGGGGGATCACAGATACGCAGTATTTT.

This clonotype was counted many times. The J gene is TRBJ2-7, the V gene TRBV7-6; D is uncertain. Germline V gene lookup returns CDR1 SGHVS and CDR2 FNYEAQ. V lost 5 bases and J 2 bases, leaving 10 bases between the germline ends. This CDR3 has 13 amino acids. CDR3 DNA: TGTGCCAGCAGCCCCAGCGATCCCTACGAGCAGTACTTC. This gives the protein CASSPSDPYEQYF. The full variable domain, in which reference TRBV7-6 and TRBJ2-7 provide the parts outside the CDR3, is GAGVSQSPRYKVTKRGQDVALRCDPISGHVSLYWYRQALGQGPEFLTYFNYEAQQDKSGLPNDRFSAERPEGSISTLTIQRTEQRDSAMYRCASSPSDPYEQYFGPGTRLTVT.

This clonotype was seen many times. This chain links TRBV5-6 with TRBJ1-5; D not resolved. This CDR3 region has 15 residues. Germline assignment: CDR1 SGHDT and CDR2 YYEEEE. The V end lost 0 bases, the J end lost 4 bases, and 11 bases lay between the germline ends. CDR3 amino acids: CASSLVGQPNQPQHF. CDR3 nucleotide sequence: TGTGCCAGCAGCTTGGTCGGGCAACCGAATCAGCCCCAGCATTTT.

This clonotype was counted at least ten times. The J gene is TRBJ2-2, the V gene TRBV7-2; 8 nucleotides line up with TRBD1. Germline V CDR1 and CDR2: SGHTA, FQGNSA. The junction had 3 bases not matched to a gene; V was cut back by 3 bases and J by 0 bases. The CDR3 extends over 16 amino acids. The CDR3: CASSFAQGANTGELFF. The CDR3 DNA is TGTGCCAGCAGCTTTGCACAGGGGGCGAACACCGGGGAGCTGTTTTTT.

This clonotype showed up many times. The rearrangement links TRBV20-1 to TRBJ2-2; possible D gene TRBD2, 7 bases. This CDR3 region has 16 residues. V was pared by 5 bases and J by 3 bases, with 19 bases between. CDR1 DFQATT and CDR2 SNEGSKA come from the germline V gene (reference sequence). This CDR3 is CSAAGRGGWDTGELFF. The DNA for the CDR3 is TGCAGTGCTGCTGGGAGGGGGGGCTGGGACACCGGGGAGCTGTTTTTT.